These 13 T cell receptor beta chains came from one sample sequenced in a study of T cell clonality in common variable immunodeficiency. Study results and limitations: Common variable immunodeficiency TCR beta sequences reportedly had fewer deletions and N-nucleotide insertions.

The assay was immunoSEQ multiplex PCR, and TCRdb's table has in-frame clones only and misses some. The sample contains 30,000 to 40,000 clones, none of them singletons. Their recognized antigens are unknown. Sequenced input: peripheral blood mononuclear cells. The receptor source for this set is a human donor with common variable immunodeficiency.

This clone was counted at least ten times. Partial CDR3 DNA: TGCAGTGCTTGGACAGGCAGGACCTACGAG. Amino acids: CSAWTGRTYE. The full CDR3 sequence reads CSAWTGRTYEQYF. The J gene is TRBJ2-7, the V gene TRBV20-1, with 7 bases that match TRBD1. The CDR3 end lies 3 residues beyond the end of the read and is filled in from the germline J gene. This CDR3 is 13 amino acids long. V was pared by 5 bases and J by 2 bases, with 6 bases of the junction left unmatched. The germline CDR1 and CDR2 sequences are DFQATT and SNEGSKA (reference sequence).

This clone was detected only a few times. The read ends 3 residues early relative to the CDR3; the germline J gene fills the gap. The chain combines TRBV20-1 with TRBJ2-1; D may be TRBD2 (6 bases). Germline values: CDR1 DFQATT, CDR2 SNEGSKA (reference sequence). The CDR3 extends over 15 amino acids. The V and J ends lost 1 base and 2 bases respectively, with 12 bases between them. The CDR3 protein is CSARAGLKTYNEQFF. Incomplete CDR3 DNA: TGCAGTGCTAGAGCGGGACTCAAAACCTACAATGAG.

This clone was observed a handful of times. The CDR3 end is not reached by the read, which stops 3 residues before it; the germline J gene fills it in. The chain carries TRBV2 and TRBJ1-1; D is unclear. Trimming took off 7 bases at V and 0 bases at J, with 15 bases between the two ends. Per the germline V gene, CDR1 is SNHLY and CDR2 is FYNNEI. The length of the CDR3 is 15 residues. The sequenced CDR3 bases are TGTGCCAGCATACCCTCCGGCCTAGTGAACACTGAA. This translates into CASIPSGLVNTE. The entire CDR3 is CASIPSGLVNTEAFF. Filled out from reference TRBV2 and TRBJ1-1, the complete variable domain reads EPEVTQTPSHQVTQMGQEVILRCVPISNHLYFYWYRQILGQKVEFLVSFYNNEISEKSEIFDDQFSVERPDGSNFTLKIRSTKLEDSAMYFCASIPSGLVNTEAFFGQGTRLTVV.

Here the CDR3 reads CASTNRAGTTDTQYF. Partial CDR3 DNA: TGTGCCAGCACGAATCGAGCGGGAACTACAGATACG. The chain recombines TRBV19 with TRBJ2-3; 7 bases fit TRBD2. The read falls 3 residues short of the CDR3 end, and the missing part is taken from the germline J gene. V gave up 9 bases and J gave up 3 bases; unmatched junction bases: 12. This CDR3 contains 15 residues. Germline CDR1 LNHDA, CDR2 SQIVND (reference sequence).

CDR3 bases read: TGTGCCAGTACCCCTTCTCGACTAGCGGGTCTAGCCAAAAACATT. It specifies CASTPSRLAGLAKNI. The complete CDR3 reads CASTPSRLAGLAKNIQYF. J is TRBJ2-4 and V is TRBV19; 10 nucleotides line up with TRBD2. The missing CDR3 end, 3 residues past where the read stops, is filled in from the germline J gene. Germline CDR1 is LNHDA and CDR2 is SQIVND (reference sequence). The length of the CDR3 is 18 residues. V lost 7 bases, J lost 0 bases, and 12 bases stayed unmatched.

Comments on this clone: The read ends 3 residues shy of where the CDR3 ends; the end is completed using the germline J gene. The rearrangement uses TRBV2 and TRBJ2-1; TRBD2 matches at 8 bases. The CDR3 is 13 residues long. The germline V gene encodes CDR1 SNHLY and CDR2 FYNNEI. Germline trimming cut 9 bases from V and 0 bases from J; bases unmatched to any gene: 1. CDR3 sequence: CASSGNSYNEQFF. CDR3 DNA, as far as it was read: TGTGCCAGTAGCGGGAACTCCTACAATGAG. The variable domain in full, completed from reference TRBV2 and TRBJ2-1, reads EPEVTQTPSHQVTQMGQEVILRCVPISNHLYFYWYRQILGQKVEFLVSFYNNEISEKSEIFDDQFSVERPDGSNFTLKIRSTKLEDSAMYFCASSGNSYNEQFFGPGTRLTVL.

This clone was detected many times. The read ends 3 residues before the CDR3 terminus; that terminus is restored from the germline J gene. The chain is built from TRBV29-1 and TRBJ2-2; D may be TRBD1 (6 bases). The V and J ends lost 6 bases and 0 bases respectively, with 20 bases between them. The germline gives CDR1 SQVTM, CDR2 ANQGSEA. CDR3 length: 17 amino acids. The CDR3 sequence is CSVGSTGGSANTGELFF. The sequenced CDR3 bases are TGCAGCGTGGGGTCGACAGGTGGGTCGGCGAACACCGGGGAG.

This clone was counted ten times or more. The CDR3 end falls 3 residues outside the read, so it is completed with the germline J gene. The V and J genes are TRBV7-3 and TRBJ1-5; D gene unclear. V lost 5 bases and J lost 2, with 22 bases in between. Germline V gene data show CDR1 as SGHTA and CDR2 as FQGTGA. There are 18 residues in the CDR3. The CDR3 is CASSPTTRKDFGNQPQHF. Partial CDR3 DNA: TGTGCCAGCAGCCCCACCACTCGCAAGGACTTCGGCAATCAGCCC.

This clone has just a few counts. Germline is not matched at one junction end, which may reflect a read error. The read finishes 3 residues shy of the CDR3 end, and the germline J gene is used to complete it. The rearrangement uses TRBV7-9 and TRBJ1-2; 7 bases align to TRBD1. In germline, CDR1 is SEHNR, CDR2 FQNEAQ (reference sequence). CDR3 size: 13 residues. CDR3 in amino acids: CSSSFGDSRGYTF. Incomplete CDR3 DNA: TGTTCCAGCAGCTTTGGGGACAGTAGGGGC.

This clone was detected many times. The read ends 3 residues early relative to the CDR3; the germline J gene fills the gap. The chain links TRBV6-2 or TRBV6-3 to TRBJ2-4; perhaps TRBD1 as D (5 bases). Per germline, CDR1 MNHEY and CDR2 SVGEGT. V lost 8 bases, J lost 7 bases, and 12 bases lay in between. The CDR3 runs 12 residues. Incomplete CDR3 DNA: TGTGCCAGCGGGGTGGGGCTTAACATT. This translates into CASGVGLNI. The CDR3 reads in full as CASGVGLNIQYF.

This clone occurred many times. The read terminates 3 residues ahead of where the CDR3 ends, so the germline J gene completes it. The chain has TRBV20-1 and TRBJ2-2; 10 positions match TRBD1. Germline CDR1 DFQATT, CDR2 SNEGSKA (reference sequence). This CDR3 comprises 18 residues. Trimming removed 5 bases from V and 5 bases from J; junction bases left unmatched: 17. CDR3 sequence reads: CSAPWIGRQGATTGELFF. The covered CDR3 bases are TGCAGTGCTCCCTGGATAGGACGACAGGGGGCTACGACCGGGGAG.

Turning to this clone: The read stops 3 residues short of the end of the CDR3; the missing end is completed from the germline J gene. The genes are TRBV30 and TRBJ1-2; no reliable D call. CDR1 GTSNPN and CDR2 SVGIG come from the germline V gene (reference sequence). Trimming took off 7 bases at V and 4 bases at J, with 16 bases between the two ends. The length of the CDR3 is 13 residues. The DNA read from the CDR3 is TGTGCCTTCACCAAAGGGCCGTTCTATGGC. Amino acid sequence: CAFTKGPFYG. The whole CDR3 is CAFTKGPFYGYTF. The full variable domain, rest sourced from reference TRBV30 and TRBJ1-2, is SQTIHQWPATLVQPVGSPLSLECTVEGTSNPNLYWYRQAAGRGLQLLFYSVGIGQISSEVPQNLSASRPQDRQFILSSKKLLLSDSGFYLCAFTKGPFYGYTFGSGTRLTVV.

This clone was counted many times. Read coverage stops 3 residues before the CDR3 terminus; the germline J gene supplies the remainder. The J gene is TRBJ1-5, the V gene TRBV7-2; tentative D call: TRBD1 (5 bases). From germline, CDR1 is SGHTA and CDR2 FQGNSA. V lost 3 bases and J 0 bases, leaving 9 bases between the germline ends. The CDR3 is 15 residues long. Partial CDR3 DNA: TGTGCCAGCAGCTTTTGGAGGGGTAGCAATCAGCCC. Its translation: CASSFWRGSNQP. The whole CDR3 is CASSFWRGSNQPQHF. Complete variable domain (other parts from reference TRBV7-2 and TRBJ1-5): GAGVSQSPSNKVTEKGKDVELRCDPISGHTALYWYRQSLGQGLEFLIYFQGNSAPDKSGLPSDRFSAERTGGSVSTLTIQRTQQEDSAVYLCASSFWRGSNQPQHFGDGTRLSIL.